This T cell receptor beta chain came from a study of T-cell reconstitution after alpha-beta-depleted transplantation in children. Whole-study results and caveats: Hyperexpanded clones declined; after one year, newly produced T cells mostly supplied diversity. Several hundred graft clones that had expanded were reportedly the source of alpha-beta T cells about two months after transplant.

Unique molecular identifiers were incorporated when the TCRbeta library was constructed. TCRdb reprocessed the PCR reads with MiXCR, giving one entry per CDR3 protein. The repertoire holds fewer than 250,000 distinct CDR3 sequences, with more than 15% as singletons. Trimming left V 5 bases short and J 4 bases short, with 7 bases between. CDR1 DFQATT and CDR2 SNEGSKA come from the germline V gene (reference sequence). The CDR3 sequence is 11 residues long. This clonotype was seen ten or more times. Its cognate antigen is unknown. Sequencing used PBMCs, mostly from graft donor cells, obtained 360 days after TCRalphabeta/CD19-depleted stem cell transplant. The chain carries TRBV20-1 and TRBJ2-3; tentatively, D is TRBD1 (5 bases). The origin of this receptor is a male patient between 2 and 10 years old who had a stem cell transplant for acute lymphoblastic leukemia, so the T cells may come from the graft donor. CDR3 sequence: CSAPQADTQYF. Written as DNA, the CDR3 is TGCAGTGCTCCACAGGCAGATACGCAGTATTTT.